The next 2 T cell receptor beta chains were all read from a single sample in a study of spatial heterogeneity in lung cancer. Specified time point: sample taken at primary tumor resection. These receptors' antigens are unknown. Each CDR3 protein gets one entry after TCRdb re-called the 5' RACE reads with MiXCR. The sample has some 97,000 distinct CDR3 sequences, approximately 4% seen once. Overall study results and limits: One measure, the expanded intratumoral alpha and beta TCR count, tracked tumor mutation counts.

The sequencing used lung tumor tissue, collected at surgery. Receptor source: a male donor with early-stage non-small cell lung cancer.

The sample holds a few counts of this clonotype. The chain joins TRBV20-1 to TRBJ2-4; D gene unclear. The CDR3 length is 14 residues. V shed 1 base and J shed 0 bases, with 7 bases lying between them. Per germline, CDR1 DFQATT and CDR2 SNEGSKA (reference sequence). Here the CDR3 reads CSARGQLAKNIQYF. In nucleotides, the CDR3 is TGCAGTGCTAGAGGGCAGCTAGCCAAAAACATTCAGTACTTC.

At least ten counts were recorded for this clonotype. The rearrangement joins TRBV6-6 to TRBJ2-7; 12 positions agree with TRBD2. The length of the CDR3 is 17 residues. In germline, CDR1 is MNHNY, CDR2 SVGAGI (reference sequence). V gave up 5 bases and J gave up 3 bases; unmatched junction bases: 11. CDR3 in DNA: TGTGCCAGCAGTCCGCCGACTAGCGGGAGATCGGGCTACGAGCAGTACTTC. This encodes CASSPPTSGRSGYEQYF.